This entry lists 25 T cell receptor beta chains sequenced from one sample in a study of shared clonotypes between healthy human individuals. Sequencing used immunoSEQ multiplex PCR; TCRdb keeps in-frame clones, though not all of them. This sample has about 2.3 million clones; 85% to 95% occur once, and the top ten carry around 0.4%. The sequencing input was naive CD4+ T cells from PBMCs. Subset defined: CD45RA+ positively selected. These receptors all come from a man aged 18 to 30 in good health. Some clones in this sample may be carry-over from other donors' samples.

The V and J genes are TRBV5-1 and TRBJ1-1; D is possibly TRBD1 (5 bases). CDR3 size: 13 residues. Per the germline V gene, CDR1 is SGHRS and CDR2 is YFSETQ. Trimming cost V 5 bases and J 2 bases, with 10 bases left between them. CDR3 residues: CASRKQANTEAFF. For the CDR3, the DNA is TGCGCCAGCAGGAAACAGGCTAACACTGAAGCTTTCTTT. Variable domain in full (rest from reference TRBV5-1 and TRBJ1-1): KAGVTQTPRYLIKTRGQQVTLSCSPISGHRSVSWYQQTPGQGLQFLFEYFSETQRNKGNFPGRFSGRQFSNSRSEMNVSTLELGDSALYLCASRKQANTEAFFGQGTRLTVV.

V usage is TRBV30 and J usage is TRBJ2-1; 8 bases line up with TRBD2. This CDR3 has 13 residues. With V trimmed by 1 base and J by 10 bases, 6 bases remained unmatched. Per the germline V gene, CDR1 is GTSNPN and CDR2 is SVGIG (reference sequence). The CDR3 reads CAWSASGGREQFF. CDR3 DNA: TGTGCCTGGAGTGCCAGCGGGGGCCGGGAGCAGTTCTTC.

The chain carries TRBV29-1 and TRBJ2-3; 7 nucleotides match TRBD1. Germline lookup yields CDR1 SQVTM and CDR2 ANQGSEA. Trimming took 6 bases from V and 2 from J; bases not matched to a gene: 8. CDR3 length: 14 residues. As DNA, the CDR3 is TGCAGCGTACGAGACAGGGACACCACAGATACGCAGTATTTT. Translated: CSVRDRDTTDTQYF.

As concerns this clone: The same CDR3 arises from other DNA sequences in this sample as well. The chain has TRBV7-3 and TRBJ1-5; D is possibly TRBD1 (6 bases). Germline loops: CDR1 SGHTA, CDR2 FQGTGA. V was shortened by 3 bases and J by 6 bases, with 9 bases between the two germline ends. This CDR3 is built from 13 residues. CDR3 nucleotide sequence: TGTGCCAGCAGCTTGGAAGGGGGTCAGCCCCAGCATTTT. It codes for CASSLEGGQPQHF.

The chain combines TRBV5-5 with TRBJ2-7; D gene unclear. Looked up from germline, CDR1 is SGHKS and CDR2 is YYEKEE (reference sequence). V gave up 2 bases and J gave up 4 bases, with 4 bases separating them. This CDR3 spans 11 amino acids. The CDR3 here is CASSFIYEQYF. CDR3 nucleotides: TGTGCCAGCAGCTTCATATACGAGCAGTACTTC.

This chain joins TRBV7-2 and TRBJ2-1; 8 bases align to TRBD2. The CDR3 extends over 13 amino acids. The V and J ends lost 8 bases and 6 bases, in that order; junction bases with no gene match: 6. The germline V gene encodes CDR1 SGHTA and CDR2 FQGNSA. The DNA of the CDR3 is TGTGCCAGCTGCCCAGCGGGAGTCAATGAGCAGTTCTTC. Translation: CASCPAGVNEQFF.

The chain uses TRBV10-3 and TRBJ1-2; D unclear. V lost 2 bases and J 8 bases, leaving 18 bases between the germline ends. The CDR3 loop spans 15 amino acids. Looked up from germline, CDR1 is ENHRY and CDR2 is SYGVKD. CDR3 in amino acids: CAISEGNIGLRGYTF. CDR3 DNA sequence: TGTGCCATCAGTGAGGGTAACATAGGTCTTCGGGGCTACACCTTC.

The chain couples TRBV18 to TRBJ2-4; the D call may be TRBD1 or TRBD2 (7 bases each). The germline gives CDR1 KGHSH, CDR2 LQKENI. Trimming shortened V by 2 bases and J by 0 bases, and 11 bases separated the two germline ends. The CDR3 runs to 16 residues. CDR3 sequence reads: CASSPSGGVAKNIQYF. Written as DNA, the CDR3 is TGTGCCAGCTCACCATCAGGGGGGGTAGCCAAAAACATTCAGTACTTC. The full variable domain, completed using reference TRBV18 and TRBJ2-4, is NAGVMQNPRHLVRRRGQEARLRCSPMKGHSHVYWYRQLPEEGLKFMVYLQKENIIDESGMPKERFSAEFPKEGPSILRIQQVVRGDSAAYFCASSPSGGVAKNIQYFGAGTRLSVL.

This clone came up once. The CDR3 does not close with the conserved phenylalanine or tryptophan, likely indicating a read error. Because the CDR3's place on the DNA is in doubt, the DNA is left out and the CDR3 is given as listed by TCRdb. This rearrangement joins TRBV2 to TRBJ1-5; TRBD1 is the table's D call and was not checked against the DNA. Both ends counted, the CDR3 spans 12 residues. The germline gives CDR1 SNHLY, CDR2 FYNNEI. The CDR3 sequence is CASSEMTGALQL.

The CDR3 DNA is TGTGCCAGCAGCGTAGGTGCAGCGGGAGGTGTAGATACGCAGTATTTT. It specifies CASSVGAAGGVDTQYF. The V gene is TRBV9, the J gene TRBJ2-3; 9 bases line up with TRBD2. Germline-derived CDR1 and CDR2 are SGDLS and YYNGEE. This CDR3 is built from 16 residues. Unmatched junction bases numbered 7, after V lost 0 bases and J lost 5 bases.

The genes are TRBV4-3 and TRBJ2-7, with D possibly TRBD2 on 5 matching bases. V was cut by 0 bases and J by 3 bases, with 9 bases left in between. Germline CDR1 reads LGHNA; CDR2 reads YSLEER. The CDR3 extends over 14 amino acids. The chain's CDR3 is CASSQDLRDYEQYF. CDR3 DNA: TGCGCCAGCAGCCAAGATTTACGGGACTACGAGCAGTACTTC.

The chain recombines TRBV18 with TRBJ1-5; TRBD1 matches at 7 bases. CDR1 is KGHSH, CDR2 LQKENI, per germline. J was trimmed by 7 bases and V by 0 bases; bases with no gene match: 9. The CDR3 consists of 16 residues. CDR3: CASSPPGTALGQPQHF. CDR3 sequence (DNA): TGTGCCAGCTCACCACCGGGGACAGCTCTTGGACAGCCCCAGCATTTT.

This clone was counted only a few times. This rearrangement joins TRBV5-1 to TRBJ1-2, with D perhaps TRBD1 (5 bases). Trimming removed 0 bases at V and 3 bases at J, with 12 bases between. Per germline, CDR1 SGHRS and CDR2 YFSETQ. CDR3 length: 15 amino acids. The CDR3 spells CASSLADSGDYGYTF. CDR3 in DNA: TGCGCCAGCAGCTTGGCAGACAGCGGGGACTATGGCTACACCTTC.

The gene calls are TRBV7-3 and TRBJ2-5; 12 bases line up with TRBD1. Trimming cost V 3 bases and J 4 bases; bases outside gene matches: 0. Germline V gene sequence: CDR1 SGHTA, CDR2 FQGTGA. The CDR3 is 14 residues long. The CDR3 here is CASSLGQGAETQYF. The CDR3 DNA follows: TGTGCCAGCAGCTTGGGACAGGGGGCAGAGACCCAGTACTTC.

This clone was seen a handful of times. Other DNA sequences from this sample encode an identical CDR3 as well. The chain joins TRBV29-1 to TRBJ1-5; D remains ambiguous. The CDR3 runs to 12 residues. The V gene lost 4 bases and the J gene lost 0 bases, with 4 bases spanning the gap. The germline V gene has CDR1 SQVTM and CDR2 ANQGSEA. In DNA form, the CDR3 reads TGCAGCGTTGCGGGTAGCAATCAGCCCCAGCATTTT. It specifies CSVAGSNQPQHF.

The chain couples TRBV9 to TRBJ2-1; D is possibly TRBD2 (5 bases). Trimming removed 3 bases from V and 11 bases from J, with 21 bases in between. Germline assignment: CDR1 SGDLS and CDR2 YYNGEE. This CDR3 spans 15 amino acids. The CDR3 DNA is TGTGCCAGCAGCGACCCGAGGAGGCTACAACCCCAGCAGTTCTTC. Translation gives CASSDPRRLQPQQFF.

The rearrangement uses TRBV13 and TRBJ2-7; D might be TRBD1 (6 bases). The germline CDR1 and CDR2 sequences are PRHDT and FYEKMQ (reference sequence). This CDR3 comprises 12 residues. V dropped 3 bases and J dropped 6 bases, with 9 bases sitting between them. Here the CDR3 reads CASSLYRAEQYF. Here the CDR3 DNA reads TGTGCCAGCAGCTTGTACAGGGCCGAGCAGTACTTC.

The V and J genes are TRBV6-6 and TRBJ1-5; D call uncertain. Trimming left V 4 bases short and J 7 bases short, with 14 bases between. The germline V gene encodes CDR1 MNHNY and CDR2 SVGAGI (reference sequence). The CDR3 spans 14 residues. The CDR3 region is CASSSRADGQPQHF. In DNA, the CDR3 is TGTGCCAGCAGTTCCCGAGCCGATGGCCAGCCCCAGCATTTT.

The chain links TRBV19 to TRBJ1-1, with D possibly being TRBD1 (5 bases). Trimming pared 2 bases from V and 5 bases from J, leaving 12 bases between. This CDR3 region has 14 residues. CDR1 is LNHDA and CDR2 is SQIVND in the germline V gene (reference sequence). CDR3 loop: CASSIQDIGTEAFF. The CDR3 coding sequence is TGTGCCAGTAGTATACAGGACATAGGAACTGAAGCTTTCTTT.

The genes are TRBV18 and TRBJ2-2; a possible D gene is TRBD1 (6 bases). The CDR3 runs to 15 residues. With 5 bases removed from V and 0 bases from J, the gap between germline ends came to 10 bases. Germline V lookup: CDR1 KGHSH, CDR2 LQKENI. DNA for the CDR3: TGTGCCAGCTCATCCGGGACACCGAACACCGGGGAGCTGTTTTTT. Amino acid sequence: CASSSGTPNTGELFF.

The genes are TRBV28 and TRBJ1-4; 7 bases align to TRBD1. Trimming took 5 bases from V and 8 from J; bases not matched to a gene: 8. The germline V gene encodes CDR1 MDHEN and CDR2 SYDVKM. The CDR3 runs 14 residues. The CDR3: CASSQGVVREKLFF. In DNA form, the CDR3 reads TGTGCCAGCAGTCAGGGGGTTGTTCGGGAAAAACTGTTTTTT.

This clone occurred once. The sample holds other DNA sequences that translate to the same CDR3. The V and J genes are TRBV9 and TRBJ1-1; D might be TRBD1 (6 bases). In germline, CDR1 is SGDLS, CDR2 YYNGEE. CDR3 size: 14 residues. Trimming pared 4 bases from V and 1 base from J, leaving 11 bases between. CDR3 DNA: TGTGCCAGCAGCCCCAGGGGTGGGAACACTGAAGCTTTCTTT. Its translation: CASSPRGGNTEAFF. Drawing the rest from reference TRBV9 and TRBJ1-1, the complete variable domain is DSGVTQTPKHLITATGQRVTLRCSPRSGDLSVYWYQQSLDQGLQFLIQYYNGEERAKGNILERFSAQQFPDLHSELNLSSLELGDSALYFCASSPRGGNTEAFFGQGTRLTVV.

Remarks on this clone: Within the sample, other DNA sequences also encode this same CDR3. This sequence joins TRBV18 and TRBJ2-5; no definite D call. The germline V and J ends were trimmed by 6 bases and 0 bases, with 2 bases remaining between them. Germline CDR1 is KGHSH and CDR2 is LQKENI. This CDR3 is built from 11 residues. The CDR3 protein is CASSNQETQYF. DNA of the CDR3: TGTGCCAGCTCCAACCAAGAGACCCAGTACTTC. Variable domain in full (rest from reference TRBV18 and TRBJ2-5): NAGVMQNPRHLVRRRGQEARLRCSPMKGHSHVYWYRQLPEEGLKFMVYLQKENIIDESGMPKERFSAEFPKEGPSILRIQQVVRGDSAAYFCASSNQETQYFGPGTRLLVL.

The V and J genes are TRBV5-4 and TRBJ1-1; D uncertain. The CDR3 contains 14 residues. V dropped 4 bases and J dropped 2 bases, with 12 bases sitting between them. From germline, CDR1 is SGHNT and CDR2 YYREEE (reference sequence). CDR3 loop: CASSRGNSNTEAFF. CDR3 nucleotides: TGTGCCAGCAGCCGAGGGAACAGTAACACTGAAGCTTTCTTT.

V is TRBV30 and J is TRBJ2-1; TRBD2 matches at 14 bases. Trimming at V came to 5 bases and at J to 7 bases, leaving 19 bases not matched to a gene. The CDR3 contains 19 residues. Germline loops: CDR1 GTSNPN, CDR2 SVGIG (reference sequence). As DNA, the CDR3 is TGTGCCTGGGGGGAGGGGACTAGCGGGAGTCATGGGTCGTGGAATGAGCAGTTCTTC. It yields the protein CAWGEGTSGSHGSWNEQFF.